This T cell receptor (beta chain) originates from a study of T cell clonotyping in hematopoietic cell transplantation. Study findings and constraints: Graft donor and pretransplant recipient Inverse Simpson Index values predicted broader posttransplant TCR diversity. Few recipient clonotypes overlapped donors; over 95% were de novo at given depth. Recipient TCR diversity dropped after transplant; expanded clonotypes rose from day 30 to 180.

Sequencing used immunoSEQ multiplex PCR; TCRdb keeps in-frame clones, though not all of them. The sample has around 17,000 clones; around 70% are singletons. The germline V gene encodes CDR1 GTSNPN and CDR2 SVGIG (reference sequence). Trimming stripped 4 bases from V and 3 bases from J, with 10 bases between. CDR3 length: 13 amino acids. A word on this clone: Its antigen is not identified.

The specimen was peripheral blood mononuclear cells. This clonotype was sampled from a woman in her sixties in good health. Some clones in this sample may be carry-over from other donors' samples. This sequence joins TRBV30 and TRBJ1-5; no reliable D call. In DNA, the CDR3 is TGTGCCTGGAACTCGGGAGACAATCAGCCCCAGCATTTT. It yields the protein CAWNSGDNQPQHF.